These 15 T cell receptor beta chains originate from one sample sequenced in a study of vaccination and CD4 T cells after COVID-19. Once obtained from cultured CD4+ T cells, the DNA was sequenced using the Oncomine TCR Beta short-read assay. TCRdb re-derived calls from the PCR reads in MiXCR, one entry per CDR3 protein. There are 10,000 to 13,000 distinct CDR3 sequences in the sample; more than 50% occur only once, and approximately 10% lies in the top ten. Treatment denoted: approximately 11-day PBMC culture with coronavirus spike peptide pools or control peptides (ViraFEST assay). Their target antigens are unknown. Sequencing was performed on CD4+ T cells from blood, cultured in vitro. The receptors were gathered from a human donor who had recovered from COVID-19.

The count of this clonotype is one. V gene TRBV28 combines with J gene TRBJ2-1; D possibly corresponds to TRBD1 (7 bases). Germline V gene lookup returns CDR1 MDHEN and CDR2 SYDVKM. Trimming removed 6 bases at V and 5 bases at J, with 17 bases between. The CDR3 sequence is 15 residues long. The CDR3: CASRNRQGLNNEQFF. In nucleotides, the CDR3 is TGTGCCAGCAGGAACAGACAGGGACTGAACAATGAGCAGTTCTTC.

In regard to this clonotype: The junction and the germline gene differ at one end; a read error may be behind it. The chain combines TRBV6-1 with TRBJ2-7; 13 nucleotides match TRBD2. The CDR3 is made up of 14 amino acids. Germline CDR1 MNHNS, CDR2 SASEGT. CDR3 in DNA: TGTGCCAGCAGACCACCGGCTCTGACTAGCGGGAGGCACTTC. Translation gives CASRPPALTSGRHF.

J is TRBJ1-1 and V is TRBV24-1; the match to TRBD1 covers 7 bases. With V trimmed by 3 bases and J by 3 bases, 0 bases remained unmatched. This CDR3 is 13 amino acids long. Germline V gene data show CDR1 as KGHDR and CDR2 as SFDVKD. In nucleotides, the CDR3 is TGTGCCACCAGTGATGGACAGGACACTGAAGCTTTCTTT. This translates into CATSDGQDTEAFF.

The chain uses TRBV4-1 and TRBJ1-1, with D perhaps matching TRBD1 (5 bases). Germline CDR1 MGHRA, CDR2 YSYEKL. V shed 4 bases and J shed 1 base, with 22 bases lying between them. This CDR3 has 18 amino acids. The CDR3: CASSRTLRRGMGNTEAFF. The CDR3 DNA reads as TGCGCCAGCAGCCGCACCCTTCGGAGGGGAATGGGGAACACTGAAGCTTTCTTT.

This clonotype is medium-sized within its sample. J is TRBJ2-4 and V is TRBV7-9; D is possibly TRBD2 (6 bases). The length of the CDR3 is 12 residues. Trimming took off 7 bases at V and 9 bases at J, with 13 bases between the two ends. The germline gives CDR1 SEHNR, CDR2 FQNEAQ (reference sequence). CDR3 region: CASTTREGIQYF. The DNA for the CDR3 is TGTGCCAGCACCACGCGGGAAGGCATTCAGTACTTC.

This clonotype was seen a few times. The chain uses TRBV10-2 and TRBJ2-5; possible D gene TRBD2, 5 bases. Trimming shortened V by 9 bases and J by 2 bases, and 19 bases separated the two germline ends. Germline CDR1 and CDR2: WSHSY and SAAADI. The CDR3 loop spans 15 amino acids. Written as DNA, the CDR3 is TGCGCCAGTTCCCAAGAATCTAGCAGTCAAGAGACCCAGTACTTC. Translated, it gives CASSQESSSQETQYF.

The rearrangement uses TRBV20-1 and TRBJ2-4; 8 nucleotides agree with TRBD1. Germline V gene lookup returns CDR1 DFQATT and CDR2 SNEGSKA (reference sequence). The CDR3 runs to 14 residues. The J segment lost 4 bases and the V segment lost 0 bases, leaving 2 bases of the junction unmatched. The CDR3: CSARDQGAKNIQYF. The CDR3 DNA is TGCAGTGCTAGAGATCAGGGGGCAAAAAACATTCAGTACTTC.

The CDR3 loop is CASSSEPGQGDSDTQYF. CDR3 bases: TGTGCCAGCAGCTCCGAACCGGGACAGGGGGATTCAGATACGCAGTATTTT. The V gene is TRBV7-2, the J gene TRBJ2-3; 11 bases align to TRBD1. V shed 4 bases and J 4 bases; nucleotides not matched to a gene: 10. The CDR3 is made up of 17 amino acids. The germline gives CDR1 SGHTA, CDR2 FQGNSA.

By its share, this clonotype is medium-sized. The chain uses TRBV19 and TRBJ2-2; possible D gene TRBD1, 6 bases. The germline V gene encodes CDR1 LNHDA and CDR2 SQIVND (reference sequence). Trimming left V 3 bases short and J 6 bases short, with 11 bases between. CDR3 length equals 14 residues. The CDR3 region has the DNA TGTGCCAGTAGTATCCAACAGGGTTCCGGGGAGCTGTTTTTT. Protein: CASSIQQGSGELFF. The whole variable domain, filled in from reference TRBV19 and TRBJ2-2, reads DGGITQSPKYLFRKEGQNVTLSCEQNLNHDAMYWYRQDPGQGLRLIYYSQIVNDFQKGDIAEGYSVSREKKESFPLTVTSAQKNPTAFYLCASSIQQGSGELFFGEGSRLTVL.

This chain joins TRBV28 and TRBJ1-2, with D perhaps TRBD1 (5 bases). Per the germline V gene, CDR1 is MDHEN and CDR2 is SYDVKM. The CDR3 has 13 amino acids. Trimming removed 4 bases from V and 4 bases from J, with 10 bases in between. The DNA of the CDR3 is TGTGCCAGCAGTTACCGACAGATCTATGGCTACACCTTC. Encoded protein: CASSYRQIYGYTF.

The chain joins TRBV2 to TRBJ1-2; tentatively, D is TRBD1 (5 bases). CDR1 is SNHLY, CDR2 FYNNEI, per germline. Trimming took 6 bases from V and 3 from J, leaving 11 bases between them. The CDR3 totals 13 residues. This chain's CDR3 is CASRSDTHYGYTF. DNA of the CDR3: TGTGCCAGCAGATCGGACACCCACTATGGCTACACCTTC.

The gene calls are TRBV18 and TRBJ2-2, with D perhaps matching TRBD2 (6 bases). V dropped 0 bases and J dropped 4 bases, with 9 bases sitting between them. CDR1 is KGHSH, CDR2 LQKENI, per germline. The CDR3 length is 15 residues. In nucleotides, the CDR3 is TGTGCCAGCTCACCACCTAGCGGTACCACCGGGGAGCTGTTTTTT. Translating it yields CASSPPSGTTGELFF.

The DNA for the CDR3 is TGTGCCAGCAGTGCCGACTCCTACAATGAGCAGTTCTTC. Translating it yields CASSADSYNEQFF. This sequence joins TRBV6-1 and TRBJ2-1; no firm D call. Germline-derived CDR1 and CDR2 are MNHNS and SASEGT. The V gene lost 4 bases and the J gene lost 0 bases, with 4 bases spanning the gap. This CDR3 region has 13 residues.

The rearrangement joins TRBV20-1 to TRBJ2-3; no firm D call. In germline, CDR1 is DFQATT, CDR2 SNEGSKA (reference sequence). The CDR3 runs to 13 residues. The V gene lost 3 bases and the J gene lost 4 bases, with 11 bases spanning the gap. The CDR3 bases are TGCAGTGCTAGTAGTGGTAGCCCAGATACGCAGTATTTT. This translates into CSASSGSPDTQYF.

The rearrangement joins TRBV2 to TRBJ1-5; D is ambiguous. CDR3 length: 13 residues. Germline V gene data show CDR1 as SNHLY and CDR2 as FYNNEI. Trimming stripped 3 bases from V and 4 bases from J, with 7 bases between. The CDR3 spells CASSEERNQPQHF. The CDR3 bases are TGTGCCAGCAGTGAGGAACGAAATCAGCCCCAGCATTTT.